This record covers a single TCR beta chain. No antigen is known for it. The source of the sample is a study of blood T cells in healthy people across ages. Study context: The capture of about one barcoded beta molecule per two T cells was achieved by template switching.

V was pared by 7 bases and J by 6 bases, with 4 bases of the junction left unmatched. The CDR3 is 11 residues long. Germline CDR1 is SQVTM and CDR2 is ANQGSEA. Sample-barcoded 5' priming and a J-beta primer mix drove a second PCR of roughly 7 to 11 cycles. One entry per CDR3 protein, called by TCRdb with MiXCR from the 5' RACE reads. The table includes some 1.8 million distinct CDR3 sequences, 35% to 50% detected once. Extraction of total RNA produced a minimum of 5 micrograms from each sample. Study-wide points: The percentage of naive T cells correlated strongly with TCR beta diversity. Roughly linear declines in TCR beta diversity per million T cells occurred with age.

The sequence derives from a human donor in good health. Sequencing input: blood. The rearrangement links TRBV29-1 to TRBJ1-1; 8 nucleotides line up with TRBD1. CDR3 DNA sequence: TGCAGCGGTGGACAGGGCGCTGAAGCTTTCTTT. This translates into CSGGQGAEAFF.